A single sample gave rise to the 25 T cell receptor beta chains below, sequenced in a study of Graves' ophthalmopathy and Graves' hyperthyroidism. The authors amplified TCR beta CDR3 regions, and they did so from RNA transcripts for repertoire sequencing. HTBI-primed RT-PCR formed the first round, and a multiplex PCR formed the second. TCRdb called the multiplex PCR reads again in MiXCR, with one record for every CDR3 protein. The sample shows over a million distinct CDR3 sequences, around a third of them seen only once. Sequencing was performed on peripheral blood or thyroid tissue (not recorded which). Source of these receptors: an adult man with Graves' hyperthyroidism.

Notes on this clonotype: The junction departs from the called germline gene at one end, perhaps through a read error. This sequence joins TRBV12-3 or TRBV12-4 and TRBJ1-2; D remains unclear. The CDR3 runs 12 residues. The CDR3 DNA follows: TGTGCCAGCAGTTACGGAGACAATGGTTACACCTTC. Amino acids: CASSYGDNGYTF.

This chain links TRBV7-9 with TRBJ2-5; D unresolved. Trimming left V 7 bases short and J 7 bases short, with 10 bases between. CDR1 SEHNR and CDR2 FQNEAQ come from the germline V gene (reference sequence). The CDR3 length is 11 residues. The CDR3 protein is CASTASGTQYF. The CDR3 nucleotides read TGTGCCAGCACCGCCTCGGGGACCCAGTACTTC.

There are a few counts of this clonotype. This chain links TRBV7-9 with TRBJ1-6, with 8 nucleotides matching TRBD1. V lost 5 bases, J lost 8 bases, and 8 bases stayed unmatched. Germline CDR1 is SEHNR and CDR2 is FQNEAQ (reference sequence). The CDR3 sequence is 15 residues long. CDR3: CASSQADRADSPLHF. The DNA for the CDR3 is TGTGCCAGCAGCCAGGCGGACAGGGCTGATTCACCCCTCCACTTT. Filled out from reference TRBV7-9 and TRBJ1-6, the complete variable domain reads DTGVSQNPRHKITKRGQNVTFRCDPISEHNRLYWYRQTLGQGPEFLTYFQNEAQLEKSRLLSDRFSAERPKGSFSTLEIQRTEQGDSAMYLCASSQADRADSPLHFGNGTRLTVT.

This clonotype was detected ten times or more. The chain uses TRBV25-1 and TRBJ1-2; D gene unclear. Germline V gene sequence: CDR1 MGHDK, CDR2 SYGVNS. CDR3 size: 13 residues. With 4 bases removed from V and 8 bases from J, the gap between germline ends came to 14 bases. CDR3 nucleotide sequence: TGTGCCAGCAGTGGCGGGTCTGCCGGCGGCTACACCTTC. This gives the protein CASSGGSAGGYTF.

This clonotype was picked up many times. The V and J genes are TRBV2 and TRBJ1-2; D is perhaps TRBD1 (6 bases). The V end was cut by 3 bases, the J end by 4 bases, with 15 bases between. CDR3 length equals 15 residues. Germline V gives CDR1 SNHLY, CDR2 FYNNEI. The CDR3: CASSESTGFIYGYTF. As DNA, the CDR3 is TGTGCCAGCAGTGAGTCGACAGGTTTCATCTATGGCTACACCTTC. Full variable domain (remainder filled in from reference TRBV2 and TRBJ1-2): EPEVTQTPSHQVTQMGQEVILRCVPISNHLYFYWYRQILGQKVEFLVSFYNNEISEKSEIFDDQFSVERPDGSNFTLKIRSTKLEDSAMYFCASSESTGFIYGYTFGSGTRLTVV.

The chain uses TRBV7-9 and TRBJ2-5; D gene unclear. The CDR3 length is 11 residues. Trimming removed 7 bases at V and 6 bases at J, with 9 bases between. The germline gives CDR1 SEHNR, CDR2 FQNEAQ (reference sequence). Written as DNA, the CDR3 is TGTGCCAGCATCCTTGGGCAGACCCAGTACTTC. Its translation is CASILGQTQYF.

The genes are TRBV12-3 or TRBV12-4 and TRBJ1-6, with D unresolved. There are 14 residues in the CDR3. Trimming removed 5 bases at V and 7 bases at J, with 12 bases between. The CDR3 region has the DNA TGTGCCAGCAGTGAGAGTCGAGGGAATTCACCCCTCCACTTT. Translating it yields CASSESRGNSPLHF.

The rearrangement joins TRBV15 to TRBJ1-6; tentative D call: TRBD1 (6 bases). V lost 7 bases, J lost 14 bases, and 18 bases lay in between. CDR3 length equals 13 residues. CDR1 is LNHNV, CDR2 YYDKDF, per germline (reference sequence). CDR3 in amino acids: CATTQRGGNTLHF. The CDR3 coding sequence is TGTGCCACCACCCAGAGAGGGGGGAACACCCTCCACTTT.

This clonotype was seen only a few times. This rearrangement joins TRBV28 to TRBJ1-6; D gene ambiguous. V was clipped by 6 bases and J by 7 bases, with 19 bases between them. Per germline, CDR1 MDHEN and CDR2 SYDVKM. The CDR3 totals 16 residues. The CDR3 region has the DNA TGTGCCAGCAGGACGGAGGGCCGAGCTGGGAATTCACCCCTCCACTTT. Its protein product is CASRTEGRAGNSPLHF.

CDR3 nucleotides: TGTGCCAGCTTGGGAGGGTTCGACACTGAAGCTTTCTTT. It is translated as CASLGGFDTEAFF. The chain couples TRBV25-1 to TRBJ1-1, with unresolved D. V lost 8 bases and J 3 bases, leaving 13 bases between the germline ends. This CDR3 comprises 13 residues. Germline V gene data show CDR1 as MGHDK and CDR2 as SYGVNS.

CDR3 in amino acids: CASSAAGSQPQHF. The CDR3 nucleotides read TGTGCCAGCAGCGCGGCGGGGAGTCAGCCCCAGCATTTT. J is TRBJ1-5 and V is TRBV27; D remains ambiguous. CDR1 is MNHEY and CDR2 is SMNVEV in the germline V gene (reference sequence). V was cut by 6 bases and J by 6 bases, with 12 bases left in between. The CDR3 contains 13 residues.

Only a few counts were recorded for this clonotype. The CDR3 coding sequence is TGTGCCAGCACCCGGGACATGCTAACCGGGGAGCTGTTTTTT. Amino acids: CASTRDMLTGELFF. The chain is built from TRBV3-1 and TRBJ2-2; maybe TRBD1 (6 bases). The V gene lost 7 bases and the J gene lost 5 bases, with 14 bases spanning the gap. This CDR3 region has 14 residues. In germline, CDR1 is LGHDT, CDR2 YNNKEL (reference sequence).

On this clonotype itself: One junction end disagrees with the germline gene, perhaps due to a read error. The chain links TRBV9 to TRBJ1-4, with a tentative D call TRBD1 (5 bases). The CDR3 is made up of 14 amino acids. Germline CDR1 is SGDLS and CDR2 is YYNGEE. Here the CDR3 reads CASSGGATNEKLLF. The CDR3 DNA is TGTGCCAGCAGCGGGGGCGCAACTAATGAAAAACTGCTTTTT.

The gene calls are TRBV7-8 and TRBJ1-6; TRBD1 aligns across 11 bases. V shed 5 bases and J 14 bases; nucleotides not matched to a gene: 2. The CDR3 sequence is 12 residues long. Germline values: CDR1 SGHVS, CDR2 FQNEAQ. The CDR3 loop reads CASSQGQGALHF. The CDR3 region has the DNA TGTGCCAGCAGCCAGGGACAGGGGGCCCTCCACTTT.

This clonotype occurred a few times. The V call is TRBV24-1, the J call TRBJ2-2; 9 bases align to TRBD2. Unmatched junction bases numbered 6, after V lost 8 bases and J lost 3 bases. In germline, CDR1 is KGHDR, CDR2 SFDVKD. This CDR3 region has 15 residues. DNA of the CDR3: TGTGCCACCACTAGCGGGAAGGGGGACACCGGGGAGCTGTTTTTT. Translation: CATTSGKGDTGELFF.

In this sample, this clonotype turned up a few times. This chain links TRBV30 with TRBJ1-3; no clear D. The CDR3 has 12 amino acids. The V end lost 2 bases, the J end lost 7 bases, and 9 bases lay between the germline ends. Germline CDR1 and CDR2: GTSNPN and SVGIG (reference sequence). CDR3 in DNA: TGTGCCTGGAGTTCCGACTCGAACACCATATATTTT. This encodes CAWSSDSNTIYF.

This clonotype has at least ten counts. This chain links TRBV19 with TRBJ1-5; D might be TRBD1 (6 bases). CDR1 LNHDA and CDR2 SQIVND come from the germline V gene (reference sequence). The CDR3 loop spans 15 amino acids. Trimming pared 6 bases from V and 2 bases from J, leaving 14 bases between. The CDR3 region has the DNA TGTGCCAGTAGCCTCTTACAGGGAGGCAATCAGCCCCAGCATTTT. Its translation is CASSLLQGGNQPQHF.

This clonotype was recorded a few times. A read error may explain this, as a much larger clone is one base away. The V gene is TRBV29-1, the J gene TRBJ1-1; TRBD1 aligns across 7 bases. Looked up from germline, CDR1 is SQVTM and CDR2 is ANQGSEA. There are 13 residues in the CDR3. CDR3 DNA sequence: TGCGGCGTTCAGGCAGGGGGAAACACTGAAGCTTTCTTT. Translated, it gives CGVQAGGNTEAFF. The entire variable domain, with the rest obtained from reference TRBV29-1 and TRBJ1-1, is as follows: SAVISQKPSRDICQRGTSLTIQCQVDSQVTMMFWYRQQPGQSLTLIATANQGSEATYESGFVIDKFPISRPNLTFSTLTVSNMSPEDSSIYLCGVQAGGNTEAFFGQGTRLTVV.

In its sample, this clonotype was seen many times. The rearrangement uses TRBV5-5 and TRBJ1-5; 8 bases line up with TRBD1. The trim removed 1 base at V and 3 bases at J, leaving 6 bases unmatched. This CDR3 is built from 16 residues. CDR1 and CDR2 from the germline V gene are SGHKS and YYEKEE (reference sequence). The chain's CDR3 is CASSLLPGQANQPQHF. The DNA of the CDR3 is TGTGCCAGCAGCTTGCTTCCGGGACAGGCCAATCAGCCCCAGCATTTT.

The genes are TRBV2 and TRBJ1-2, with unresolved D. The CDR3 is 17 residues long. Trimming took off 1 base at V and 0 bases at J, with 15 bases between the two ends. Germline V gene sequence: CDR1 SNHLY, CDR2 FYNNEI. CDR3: CASSEEILAGANYGYTF. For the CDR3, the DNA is TGTGCCAGCAGTGAAGAGATTCTAGCGGGAGCTAACTATGGCTACACCTTC.

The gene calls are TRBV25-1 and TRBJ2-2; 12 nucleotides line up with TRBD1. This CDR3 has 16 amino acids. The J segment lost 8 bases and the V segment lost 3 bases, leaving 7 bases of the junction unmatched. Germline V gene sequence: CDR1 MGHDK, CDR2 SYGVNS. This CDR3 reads CASSEGRDRGLGELFF. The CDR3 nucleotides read TGTGCCAGCAGTGAGGGGAGGGACAGGGGGCTTGGGGAGCTGTTTTTT.

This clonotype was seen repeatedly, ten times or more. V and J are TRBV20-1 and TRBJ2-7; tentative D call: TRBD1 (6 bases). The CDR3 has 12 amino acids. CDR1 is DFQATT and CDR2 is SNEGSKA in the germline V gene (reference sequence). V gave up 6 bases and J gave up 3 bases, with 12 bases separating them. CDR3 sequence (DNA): TGCAGTGCACCTTACAGGGACTACGAGCAGTACTTC. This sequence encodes CSAPYRDYEQYF.

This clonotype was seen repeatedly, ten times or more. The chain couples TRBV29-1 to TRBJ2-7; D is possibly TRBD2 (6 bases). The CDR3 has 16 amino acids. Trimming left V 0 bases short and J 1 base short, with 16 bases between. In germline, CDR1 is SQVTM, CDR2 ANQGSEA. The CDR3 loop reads CSVEDLRGFSSYEQYF. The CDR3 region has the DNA TGCAGCGTTGAAGATCTTCGGGGGTTTAGTTCCTACGAGCAGTACTTC.

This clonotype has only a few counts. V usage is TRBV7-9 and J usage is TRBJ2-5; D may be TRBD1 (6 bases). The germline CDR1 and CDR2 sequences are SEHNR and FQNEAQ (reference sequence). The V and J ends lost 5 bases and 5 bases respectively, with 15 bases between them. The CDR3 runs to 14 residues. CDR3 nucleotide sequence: TGTGCCAGCAGCGGGGGCAAAGGTGGGGAGACCCAGTACTTC. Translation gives CASSGGKGGETQYF.

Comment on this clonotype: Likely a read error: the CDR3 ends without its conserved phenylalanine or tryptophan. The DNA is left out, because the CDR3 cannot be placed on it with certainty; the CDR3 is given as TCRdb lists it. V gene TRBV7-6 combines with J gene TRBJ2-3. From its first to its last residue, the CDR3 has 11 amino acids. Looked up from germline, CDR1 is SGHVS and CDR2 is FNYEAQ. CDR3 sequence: CASSLEGSPNY.